This T cell receptor (beta chain) derives from a study of T cells in Graves' hyperthyroidism and ophthalmopathy. Study details: Peripheral blood sampling occurred at initial diagnosis, before any treatment.

Template material for amplifying TCR beta CDR3 regions consisted of RNA transcripts. The TCR CDR3 was amplified in a first-round RT-PCR using the HTBI primer set. MiXCR, run by TCRdb on the multiplex PCR reads, gives a single entry per CDR3 protein. The table records fewer than 450,000 distinct CDR3 sequences, approximately 18% of them present only once. This clonotype showed up just a few times. Clinical Activity Scores of at least 3, NOSPECS grades of at least 4 and durations under 3 months characterized ophthalmopathy patients. Each diagnosis drew on symptoms, thyroxine, TRAb, thyroid ultrasound and orbital computed tomography findings. This clonotype originated in a man aged 18-30 years with Graves' ophthalmopathy. The sequencing input was blood.

As DNA, the CDR3 is TGCAGCGCCCTAACGGACAGGGATATTTACGAGCAGTACTTC. Translated, it gives CSALTDRDIYEQYF. The chain has TRBV29-1 and TRBJ2-7; 8 bases agree with TRBD1. Germline trimming cut 7 bases from V and 4 bases from J; bases unmatched to any gene: 12. The CDR3 consists of 14 residues. Germline V gene lookup returns CDR1 SQVTM and CDR2 ANQGSEA.